There are many counts of the clone carrying this T cell receptor beta chain. The antigen remains undetermined. Each CDR3 protein gets one entry after TCRdb re-called the multiplex PCR reads with MiXCR. This table has around 110,000 distinct CDR3 sequences, 30% appearing once. This CDR3 is built from 12 residues. With 3 bases removed from V and 14 bases from J, the gap between germline ends came to 14 bases. Germline CDR1 is LGHDT and CDR2 is YNNKEL (reference sequence). Axillary draining lymph nodes of breast cancer patients supplied the node samples. This record belongs to a study of breast tumors, draining lymph nodes, adjacent tissues. Notes on the study in general: The data were judged consistent with most tumor T cells coming from lymph node and expanding in tumor. Compared with basal-like, luminal-like tumors shared significantly more repertoire with nontumor tissue. Tumors had less TCR diversity than lymph nodes, more than nontumor tissue.

The TCR originated in a female donor with breast cancer. Some clones in this sample may be carry-over from other donors' samples. The gene calls are TRBV3-1 and TRBJ2-1; either TRBD1 or TRBD2 may fit D (5 bases each). The sequenced sample was axillary lymph node tissue. The CDR3: CASSQGDLGEFF. The CDR3 DNA reads TGTGCCAGCAGCCAGGGGGACCTTGGGGAGTTCTTC.